The 20 T cell receptor beta chains below come from one sample, sequenced in a study of human T cells and chemical hapten exposure. Time point described: patch test 3, about 24 weeks after DPC sensitization. Specified treatment: therapeutic diphenylcyclopropenone sensitization with weekly scalp DPC. TCRdb reanalysed the RACE reads using MiXCR and keeps one entry per CDR3 protein. This table has about 200,000 distinct CDR3 sequences, roughly a quarter appearing once. The sequences come from whole blood, collected in connection with sensitization to the hapten diphenylcyclopropenone (DPC). The receptors here all came from a woman in her 40s with alopecia areata. Some clones in this sample may be carry-over from other donors' samples.

The rearrangement uses TRBV20-1 and TRBJ2-7; TRBD2 aligns across 14 bases. CDR1 is DFQATT, CDR2 SNEGSKA, per germline (reference sequence). The CDR3 contains 15 residues. With 6 bases clipped from V and 0 bases from J, the junction kept 4 bases outside the gene matches. For the CDR3, the DNA is TGCAGTGCCACCGGGACTAGCGGGAGCTCCTACGAGCAGTACTTC. Its translation is CSATGTSGSSYEQYF.

J is TRBJ2-7 and V is TRBV6-6, with 13 bases identical to TRBD2. Germline assignment: CDR1 MNHNY and CDR2 SVGAGI (reference sequence). V shed 2 bases and J 2 bases; nucleotides not matched to a gene: 0. The CDR3 length is 15 residues. The CDR3 coding sequence is TGTGCCAGCAGTTACGGGACTAGCGGGACCTACGAGCAGTACTTC. Residues: CASSYGTSGTYEQYF.

This clonotype has more than one count but fewer than ten. The chain combines TRBV29-1 with TRBJ1-1; no clear D gene. With 7 bases removed from V and 1 base from J, the gap between germline ends came to 10 bases. The CDR3 spans 12 residues. The germline CDR1 and CDR2 sequences are SQVTM and ANQGSEA. The CDR3 reads CSALSENTEAFF. The CDR3, as DNA: TGCAGCGCGCTCAGTGAGAACACTGAAGCTTTCTTT.

This clonotype has more than one count but fewer than ten. The chain uses TRBV7-2 and TRBJ2-3, with D maybe TRBD2 (5 bases). CDR1 is SGHTA and CDR2 is FQGNSA in the germline V gene. V was pared by 5 bases and J by 2 bases, with 11 bases between. CDR3 length equals 14 residues. CDR3 bases: TGTGCCAGCAGCCAAACCGGGAACACAGATACGCAGTATTTT. Translated, it gives CASSQTGNTDTQYF. The full variable domain, rest sourced from reference TRBV7-2 and TRBJ2-3, is GAGVSQSPSNKVTEKGKDVELRCDPISGHTALYWYRQSLGQGLEFLIYFQGNSAPDKSGLPSDRFSAERTGGSVSTLTIQRTQQEDSAVYLCASSQTGNTDTQYFGPGTRLTVL.

The chain couples TRBV5-1 to TRBJ2-5; D is undetermined. This CDR3 region has 14 residues. The germline CDR1 and CDR2 sequences are SGHRS and YFSETQ. V gave up 3 bases and J gave up 1 base, with 10 bases separating them. This CDR3 is CASSSAPPQETQYF. The CDR3 region has the DNA TGCGCCAGCAGCTCTGCACCGCCCCAAGAGACCCAGTACTTC. The whole variable domain, remainder taken from reference TRBV5-1 and TRBJ2-5, is KAGVTQTPRYLIKTRGQQVTLSCSPISGHRSVSWYQQTPGQGLQFLFEYFSETQRNKGNFPGRFSGRQFSNSRSEMNVSTLELGDSALYLCASSSAPPQETQYFGPGTRLLVL.

This clonotype was recorded many times. This chain uses TRBV29-1 with TRBJ2-3; 12 bases agree with TRBD2. The germline V gene encodes CDR1 SQVTM and CDR2 ANQGSEA. The length of the CDR3 is 16 residues. V gave up 6 bases and J gave up 2 bases; unmatched junction bases: 9. CDR3 nucleotides: TGCAGCGTGGAGACTAGCGGGAGAGGACCCACAGATACGCAGTATTTT. It specifies CSVETSGRGPTDTQYF.

In this sample, this clonotype turned up a few times. The chain employs TRBV2 and TRBJ2-5, with 8 bases lining up with TRBD1. Trimming at V came to 6 bases and at J to 5 bases, leaving 5 bases not matched to a gene. Germline CDR1 is SNHLY and CDR2 is FYNNEI. The CDR3 is made up of 13 amino acids. CDR3 sequence: CASRGQGVETQYF. Here the CDR3 DNA reads TGTGCCAGCAGAGGACAGGGAGTGGAGACCCAGTACTTC. Using reference TRBV2 and TRBJ2-5 for the parts outside the CDR3, the full variable domain is EPEVTQTPSHQVTQMGQEVILRCVPISNHLYFYWYRQILGQKVEFLVSFYNNEISEKSEIFDDQFSVERPDGSNFTLKIRSTKLEDSAMYFCASRGQGVETQYFGPGTRLLVL.

This clonotype turned up a few times. The chain employs TRBV28 and TRBJ1-1; possible D gene TRBD1, 5 bases. Germline V gene lookup returns CDR1 MDHEN and CDR2 SYDVKM. V lost 5 bases, J lost 1 base, and 14 bases lay in between. This CDR3 is 15 amino acids long. The chain's CDR3 is CASSNPGLQNTEAFF. The CDR3 DNA reads TGTGCCAGCAGTAACCCGGGACTCCAGAACACTGAAGCTTTCTTT.

In its sample, this clonotype was seen a few times. This chain uses TRBV19 with TRBJ2-2, with 7 nucleotides matching TRBD1. The CDR3 runs to 14 residues. With 5 bases clipped from V and 4 bases from J, the junction kept 4 bases outside the gene matches. The germline V gene encodes CDR1 LNHDA and CDR2 SQIVND (reference sequence). Here the CDR3 reads CASSVAGGTGELFF. The CDR3 coding sequence is TGTGCCAGTAGTGTGGCAGGGGGCACCGGGGAGCTGTTTTTT.

This clonotype was detected only a few times. CDR3 amino acids: CASSSQNRVYEQYF. The CDR3 DNA sequence: TGTGCCAGCAGCTCGCAGAACAGGGTCTACGAGCAGTACTTC. The chain is built from TRBV5-5 and TRBJ2-7, with a weak D call TRBD1 (6 bases). CDR3 size: 14 residues. Germline V gene sequence: CDR1 SGHKS, CDR2 YYEKEE (reference sequence). The V end was cut by 3 bases, the J end by 3 bases, with 13 bases between.

This clonotype has a count of ten or more. V usage is TRBV29-1 and J usage is TRBJ1-5; D unclear. V dropped 7 bases and J dropped 1 base, with 11 bases sitting between them. The CDR3 contains 13 residues. Germline V gene data show CDR1 as SQVTM and CDR2 as ANQGSEA. The CDR3 is CSARAGSNQPQHF. The CDR3 coding sequence is TGCAGCGCCCGCGCTGGAAGCAATCAGCCCCAGCATTTT.

The chain couples TRBV12-3 or TRBV12-4 to TRBJ1-2; perhaps TRBD1 as D (5 bases). The CDR3 consists of 13 residues. Between the trimmed V and J ends, which lost 4 bases and 8 bases, there was a span of 14 bases. The CDR3 is CASSSGLRMGYTF. CDR3 sequence (DNA): TGTGCCAGCAGTTCGGGGCTTCGTATGGGCTACACCTTC.

This clonotype was seen only a few times. The chain's CDR3 is CASSLYPWISGANVLTF. DNA for the CDR3: TGTGCCAGCAGCTTATACCCCTGGATTTCAGGGGCCAACGTCCTGACTTTC. J is TRBJ2-6 and V is TRBV7-2; D not resolved. The CDR3 contains 17 residues. V was clipped by 2 bases and J by 4 bases, with 15 bases between them. CDR1 is SGHTA, CDR2 FQGNSA, per germline.

This clonotype has more than one count but fewer than ten. The chain carries TRBV28 and TRBJ2-1; no definite D call. V dropped 2 bases and J dropped 0 bases, with 5 bases sitting between them. Germline CDR1 is MDHEN and CDR2 is SYDVKM. The length of the CDR3 is 14 residues. Written as DNA, the CDR3 is TGTGCCAGCAGTTTACTGGGCTCCTACAATGAGCAGTTCTTC. Its translation: CASSLLGSYNEQFF.

J is TRBJ2-1 and V is TRBV12-3 or TRBV12-4; D perhaps matches TRBD2 (5 bases). This CDR3 region has 15 residues. The V end was cut by 8 bases, the J end by 4 bases, with 18 bases between. CDR3 DNA: TGTGCCAGCCGAACCATCCTCCCGGGGTACAATGAGCAGTTCTTC. This gives the protein CASRTILPGYNEQFF.

This clonotype has at least ten counts. The chain couples TRBV7-2 to TRBJ1-1; D unresolved. This CDR3 is 12 amino acids long. Germline CDR1 and CDR2: SGHTA and FQGNSA. Deletions cut 4 bases from V and 1 base from J, with 4 bases between. CDR3 loop: CASSSSNTEAFF. For the CDR3, the DNA is TGTGCCAGCAGCTCTTCGAACACTGAAGCTTTCTTT.

The V call is TRBV6-1, the J call TRBJ2-1; TRBD1 aligns across 7 bases. Trimming took 4 bases from V and 6 from J; bases not matched to a gene: 6. CDR1 is MNHNS, CDR2 SASEGT, per germline. The CDR3 has 14 residues. CDR3 region: CASSGPTGINEQFF. DNA of the CDR3: TGTGCCAGCAGTGGACCGACAGGGATCAATGAGCAGTTCTTC.

Only a few counts were recorded for this clonotype. V gene TRBV20-1 combines with J gene TRBJ2-3; TRBD2 might be the D (5 bases). Germline lookup yields CDR1 DFQATT and CDR2 SNEGSKA (reference sequence). CDR3 length: 17 amino acids. Trimming stripped 2 bases from V and 2 bases from J, with 20 bases between. CDR3 sequence (DNA): TGCAGTGCTAGACTCCCGGGATTTCGTTTCCTCACAGATACGCAGTATTTT. Translation gives CSARLPGFRFLTDTQYF.

The sample holds a few counts of this clonotype. The V and J genes are TRBV27 and TRBJ1-2, with TRBD1 as a possible D gene (5 bases). Germline V CDR1 and CDR2: MNHEY, SMNVEV (reference sequence). The length of the CDR3 is 14 residues. Trimming shortened V by 0 bases and J by 8 bases, and 13 bases separated the two germline ends. CDR3: CASSLSGTALGYTF. The CDR3 DNA reads as TGTGCCAGCAGTTTATCCGGGACCGCTCTCGGCTACACCTTC.

This clonotype was observed a few times. V gene TRBV6-5 combines with J gene TRBJ2-1; 13 positions match TRBD2. CDR3 length equals 15 residues. The V gene end was trimmed by 2 bases and the J gene end by 11 bases; junction bases not matched to a gene: 6. Germline CDR1 and CDR2: MNHEY and SVGAGI. Here the CDR3 reads CASSYGGTSGTKQFF. CDR3 coding DNA: TGTGCCAGCAGTTACGGAGGGACTAGCGGGACGAAGCAGTTCTTC.